What follows are 10 T cell receptor beta chains derived from one specimen sequenced in a study of T-cell memory formation after mild COVID-19. Each CDR3 protein gets one entry after TCRdb re-called the 5' RACE reads with MiXCR. The table includes around 140,000 distinct CDR3 sequences, about a fifth detected once. Input material: PBMCs or a T cell subset sorted from them (not recorded which). These receptors all come from an adult woman who had mild COVID-19 (a few samples of this study predate the infection). Cell type and time point are not known.

This clonotype was seen ten or more times. The V gene is TRBV20-1, the J gene TRBJ2-3; 7 bases match TRBD2. The CDR3 covers 14 residues. Germline V lookup: CDR1 DFQATT, CDR2 SNEGSKA (reference sequence). Unmatched junction bases numbered 7, after V lost 5 bases and J lost 2 bases. The CDR3 region has the DNA TGCAGTGCTGATACTAGCGATAACACAGATACGCAGTATTTT. Translating gives CSADTSDNTDTQYF.

This clonotype was seen a handful of times. This chain uses TRBV18 with TRBJ2-7; D possibly corresponds to TRBD2 (6 bases). V was pared by 3 bases and J by 5 bases, with 14 bases between. CDR3 size: 14 residues. Germline CDR1 KGHSH, CDR2 LQKENI. As DNA, the CDR3 is TGTGCCAGCTCACCCCGGCGGGGCGGGGACGAGCAGTACTTC. Its translation: CASSPRRGGDEQYF.

The chain has TRBV20-1 and TRBJ2-1; the D gene is possibly TRBD1 (5 bases). V dropped 3 bases and J dropped 6 bases, with 9 bases sitting between them. Germline lookup yields CDR1 DFQATT and CDR2 SNEGSKA (reference sequence). The CDR3 has 12 residues. The CDR3 is CSARTESNEQFF. In nucleotides, the CDR3 is TGCAGTGCTAGGACAGAATCCAATGAGCAGTTCTTC.

This chain connects TRBV7-9 to TRBJ2-2, with D perhaps matching TRBD1 (6 bases). CDR1 is SEHNR and CDR2 is FQNEAQ in the germline V gene (reference sequence). The CDR3 consists of 15 residues. The V gene lost 6 bases and the J gene lost 4 bases, with 15 bases spanning the gap. DNA of the CDR3: TGTGCCAGCAGTTTTATCAGGGGCTTCACCGGGGAGCTGTTTTTT. Its translation is CASSFIRGFTGELFF.

The chain recombines TRBV4-2 with TRBJ2-3; perhaps TRBD1 as D (6 bases). V was trimmed by 1 base and J by 0 bases, leaving 17 bases between them. This CDR3 contains 18 residues. The germline V gene encodes CDR1 LGHNA and CDR2 YNFKEQ. In DNA form, the CDR3 reads TGTGCCAGCAGCCAAGCGGGGCGGTCGGACAGTAGCACAGATACGCAGTATTTT. Translation gives CASSQAGRSDSSTDTQYF.

The chain recombines TRBV12-3 or TRBV12-4 with TRBJ1-5; 7 nucleotides match TRBD1. The V gene end was trimmed by 3 bases and the J gene end by 7 bases; junction bases not matched to a gene: 9. The CDR3 is made up of 15 amino acids. This chain's CDR3 is CASSLFQGDLQPQHF. The CDR3 DNA follows: TGTGCCAGCAGTTTGTTTCAGGGGGATTTGCAGCCCCAGCATTTT.

A few counts support this clonotype. This chain links TRBV4-3 with TRBJ2-7; 8 bases are shared with TRBD1. V lost 1 base, J lost 3 bases, and 8 bases stayed unmatched. Germline CDR1 LGHNA, CDR2 YSLEER. The CDR3 consists of 16 residues. For the CDR3, the DNA is TGCGCCAGCAGCCAAGGGGGCGGGACAGGCCACTACGAGCAGTACTTC. It encodes CASSQGGGTGHYEQYF.

This chain connects TRBV10-3 to TRBJ2-7; TRBD1 aligns across 10 bases. The CDR3 covers 13 residues. The trim removed 10 bases at V and 2 bases at J, leaving 5 bases unmatched. In germline, CDR1 is ENHRY, CDR2 SYGVKD. The CDR3 sequence is CATSGTGAYEQYF. CDR3 bases: TGTGCCACTTCGGGGACAGGGGCCTACGAGCAGTACTTC.

In this sample, this clonotype turned up a few times. The gene calls are TRBV7-9 and TRBJ2-2, with 10 bases aligning to TRBD1. CDR1 SEHNR and CDR2 FQNEAQ come from the germline V gene (reference sequence). The CDR3 extends over 15 amino acids. V shed 5 bases, J shed 7 bases, and the junction held 7 bases outside the gene matches. The CDR3 DNA reads TGTGCCAGCAGCCCCCCGGGACAGGGGATCGGGGAGCTGTTTTTT. Its translation is CASSPPGQGIGELFF.

This rearrangement joins TRBV6-2 or TRBV6-3 to TRBJ2-5; D unresolved. The germline V gene has CDR1 MNHEY and CDR2 SVGEGT. The CDR3 sequence is 11 residues long. V lost 6 bases and J lost 5, with 7 bases in between. Here the CDR3 reads CASRTGETQYF. Written as DNA, the CDR3 is TGTGCCAGCAGGACTGGGGAGACCCAGTACTTC.